This TCR beta chain derives from a study of early T cells in non-severe SARS-CoV-2 infection. The CDR3 is 15 residues long. CDR1 SSHAT and CDR2 FNYEAQ come from the germline V gene (reference sequence). TCRdb processed the 5' RACE reads anew with MiXCR; each CDR3 protein has one entry. This sample has about 49,000 distinct CDR3 sequences, with 5.5% to 6.5% found just once. This clonotype was picked up a small number of times. Relative to the germline gene, one junction end is altered; a read error may explain this. The gene calls are TRBV7-7 and TRBJ2-2; D might be TRBD1 (6 bases). Material: whole blood, obtained at baseline. The receptor was derived from an adult who was a healthcare worker with PCR-confirmed SARS-CoV-2 infection or an uninfected control (not recorded which). CDR3 in DNA: TGTGCTAGCAGCCTACGACAGGCGGGCACCGGGGAGCTGTTTTTT. Translated, it gives CASSLRQAGTGELFF.